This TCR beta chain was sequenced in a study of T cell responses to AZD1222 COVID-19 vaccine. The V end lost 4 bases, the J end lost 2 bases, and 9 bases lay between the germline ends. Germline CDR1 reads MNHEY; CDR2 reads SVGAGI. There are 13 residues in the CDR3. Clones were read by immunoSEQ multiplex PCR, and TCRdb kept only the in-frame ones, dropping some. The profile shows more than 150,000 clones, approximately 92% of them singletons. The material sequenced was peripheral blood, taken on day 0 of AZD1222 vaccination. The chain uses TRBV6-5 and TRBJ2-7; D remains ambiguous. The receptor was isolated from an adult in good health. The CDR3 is CASSWDRTYEQYF. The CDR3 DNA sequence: TGTGCCAGCAGTTGGGATAGGACCTACGAGCAGTACTTC.